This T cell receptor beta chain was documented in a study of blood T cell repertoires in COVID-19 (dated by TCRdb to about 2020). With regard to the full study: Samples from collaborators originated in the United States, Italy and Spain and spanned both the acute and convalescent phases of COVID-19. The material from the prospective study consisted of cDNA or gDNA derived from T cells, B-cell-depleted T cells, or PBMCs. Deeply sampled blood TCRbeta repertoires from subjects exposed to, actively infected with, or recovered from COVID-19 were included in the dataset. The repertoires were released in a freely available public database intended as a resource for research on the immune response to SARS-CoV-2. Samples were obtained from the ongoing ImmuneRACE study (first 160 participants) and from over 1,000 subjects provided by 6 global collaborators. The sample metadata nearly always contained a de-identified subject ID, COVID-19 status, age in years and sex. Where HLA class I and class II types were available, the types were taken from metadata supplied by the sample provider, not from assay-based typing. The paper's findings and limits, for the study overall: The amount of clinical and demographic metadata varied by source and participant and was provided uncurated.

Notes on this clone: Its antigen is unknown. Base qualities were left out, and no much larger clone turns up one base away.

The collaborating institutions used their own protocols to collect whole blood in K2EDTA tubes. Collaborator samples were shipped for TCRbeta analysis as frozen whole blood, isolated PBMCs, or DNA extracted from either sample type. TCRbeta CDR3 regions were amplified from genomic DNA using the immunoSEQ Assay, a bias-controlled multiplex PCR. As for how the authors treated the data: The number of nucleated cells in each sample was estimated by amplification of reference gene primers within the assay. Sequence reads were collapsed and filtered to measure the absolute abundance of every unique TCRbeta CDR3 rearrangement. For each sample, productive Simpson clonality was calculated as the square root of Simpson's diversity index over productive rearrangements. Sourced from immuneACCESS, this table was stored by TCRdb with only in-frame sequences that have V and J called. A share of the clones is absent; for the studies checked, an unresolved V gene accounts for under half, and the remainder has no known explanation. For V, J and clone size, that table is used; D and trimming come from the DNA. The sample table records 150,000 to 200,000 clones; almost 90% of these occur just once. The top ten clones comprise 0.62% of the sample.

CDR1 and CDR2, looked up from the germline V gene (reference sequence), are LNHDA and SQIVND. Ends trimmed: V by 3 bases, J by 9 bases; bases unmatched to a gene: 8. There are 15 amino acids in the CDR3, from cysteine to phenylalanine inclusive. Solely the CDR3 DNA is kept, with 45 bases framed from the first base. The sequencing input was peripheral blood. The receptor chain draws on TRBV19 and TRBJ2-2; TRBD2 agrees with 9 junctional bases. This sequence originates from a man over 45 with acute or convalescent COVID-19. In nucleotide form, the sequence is TGTGCCAGTAGTATTAGGGCTAGCGGGAATTGGGAGCTGTTTTTT. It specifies CASSIRASGNWELFF. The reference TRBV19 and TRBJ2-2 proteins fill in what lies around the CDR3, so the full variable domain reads DGGITQSPKYLFRKEGQNVTLSCEQNLNHDAMYWYRQDPGQGLRLIYYSQIVNDFQKGDIAEGYSVSREKKESFPLTVTSAQKNPTAFYLCASSIRASGNWELFFGEGSRLTVL.